This TCR beta chain was sequenced in a study of CD8+CD57+ T cells in acquired aplastic anemia. Study-level results: Sharing between patients and controls was observed for roughly 30 CD8+ CDR3 sequences.

The V end was cut by 5 bases, the J end by 1 base, with 19 bases between. Germline CDR1 is SGDLS and CDR2 is YYNGEE. This CDR3 has 17 residues. For sequencing, patients were chosen who had shown expansion of CD8+CD57+ cells by flow cytometry. Severe acquired aplastic anemia was diagnosed in all patients. The TCR beta profiling, which covered VDJ combination and CDR3 sequence, was carried out using genomic DNA as the template. One entry per CDR3 protein, called by TCRdb with MiXCR from the reads. The sample yields a few hundred thousand distinct CDR3 sequences, roughly 53% seen once. Worth noting for this clonotype: The antigen is not known.

The clonotype comes from a human donor with aplastic anemia. V and J are TRBV9 and TRBJ1-5; D gene unclear. The sequencing sample was made of sorted CD4+, CD8+, or CD8+CD57+ T cells (not recorded which) from PBMCs. The CDR3: CASSSRTDFISNQPQHF. The CDR3 DNA sequence: TGTGCCAGCAGTTCGCGGACGGATTTCATAAGCAATCAGCCCCAGCATTTT.